Below are 29 T cell receptor beta chains sequenced from a single sample in a study of blood T cell repertoires in COVID-19. Profiling relied on immunoSEQ multiplex PCR, and the TCRdb table lists in-frame clones only, not all of them. Among roughly 250,000 clones listed, around nine tenths were seen once. The sequenced sample consisted of PBMCs or T cells enriched from blood (not recorded which). The receptors shown here come from a woman between 45 and 60 years old who had recovered from COVID-19.

V is TRBV29-1 and J is TRBJ1-5; D possibly corresponds to TRBD1 (6 bases). This CDR3 is built from 14 residues. V was pared by 3 bases and J by 6 bases, with 15 bases between. Germline V gene lookup returns CDR1 SQVTM and CDR2 ANQGSEA. The CDR3 reads CSVEDQGSSQPQHF. The CDR3 DNA is TGCAGCGTTGAGGATCAGGGGTCGTCTCAGCCCCAGCATTTT. The complete variable domain, with remaining parts taken from reference TRBV29-1 and TRBJ1-5, reads SAVISQKPSRDICQRGTSLTIQCQVDSQVTMMFWYRQQPGQSLTLIATANQGSEATYESGFVIDKFPISRPNLTFSTLTVSNMSPEDSSIYLCSVEDQGSSQPQHFGDGTRLSIL.

The sample holds one count of this clone. The chain combines TRBV5-1 with TRBJ1-2; tentatively, D is TRBD1 (5 bases). In germline, CDR1 is SGHRS, CDR2 YFSETQ. CDR3 size: 18 residues. V dropped 1 base and J dropped 2 bases, with 21 bases sitting between them. The CDR3: CASSLWARGTWVNYGYTF. Written as DNA, the CDR3 is TGCGCCAGCAGCTTGTGGGCGCGGGGGACCTGGGTCAACTATGGCTACACCTTC.

This chain joins TRBV7-9 and TRBJ2-5; 9 bases align to TRBD2. Trimming at V came to 3 bases and at J to 5 bases, leaving 13 bases not matched to a gene. The CDR3 is 17 amino acids. Germline-derived CDR1 and CDR2 are SEHNR and FQNEAQ (reference sequence). The DNA for the CDR3 is TGTGCCAGCAGCTTCTACCGGGGCGCGGGAGGGTCGGAGACCCAGTACTTC. Encoded protein: CASSFYRGAGGSETQYF.

The V gene is TRBV7-4, the J gene TRBJ2-7, with 10 nucleotides matching TRBD2. The CDR3 sequence is 15 residues long. The J segment lost 3 bases and the V segment lost 3 bases, leaving 5 bases of the junction unmatched. Germline values: CDR1 SGHVT, CDR2 SQSDAQ. The CDR3 region is CASSFRTSGHYEQYF. CDR3 sequence (DNA): TGTGCCAGCAGCTTCAGGACTAGCGGTCACTACGAGCAGTACTTC. Looking up the rest from reference TRBV7-4 and TRBJ2-7 gives the full variable domain: GAGVSQSPRYKVAKRGRDVALRCDSISGHVTLYWYRQTLGQGSEVLTYSQSDAQRDKSGRPSGRFSAERPERSVSTLKIQRTEQGDSAVYLCASSFRTSGHYEQYFGPGTRLTVT.

The chain is built from TRBV28 and TRBJ1-2; D is undetermined. Trimming removed 5 bases at V and 7 bases at J, with 11 bases between. This CDR3 has 12 amino acids. From germline, CDR1 is MDHEN and CDR2 SYDVKM. The CDR3: CASSPAVFGYTF. In DNA, the CDR3 is TGTGCCAGCAGTCCCGCAGTGTTTGGCTACACCTTC.

This sequence joins TRBV27 and TRBJ2-3; a possible D gene is TRBD2 (5 bases). Germline assignment: CDR1 MNHEY and CDR2 SMNVEV (reference sequence). Trimming removed 2 bases from V and 5 bases from J, with 8 bases in between. The CDR3 is made up of 13 amino acids. The chain's CDR3 is CASSLRGIDTQYF. In DNA form, the CDR3 reads TGTGCCAGCAGTTTAAGAGGGATAGATACGCAGTATTTT.

The chain employs TRBV6-5 and TRBJ2-1; 9 bases match TRBD2. The CDR3 extends over 16 amino acids. Germline V gene sequence: CDR1 MNHEY, CDR2 SVGAGI. With 6 bases clipped from V and 2 bases from J, the junction kept 8 bases outside the gene matches. CDR3 in amino acids: CASSYLRGGAYNEQFF. CDR3 in DNA: TGTGCCAGCAGCTACCTGCGGGGGGGCGCCTACAATGAGCAGTTCTTC.

The chain joins TRBV19 to TRBJ2-5; D gene unclear. The CDR3 extends over 16 amino acids. V dropped 3 bases and J dropped 2 bases, with 16 bases sitting between them. The germline V gene has CDR1 LNHDA and CDR2 SQIVND (reference sequence). As DNA, the CDR3 is TGTGCCAGTAGTATTCGATACGGAGTCGTACAAGAGACCCAGTACTTC. Translation gives CASSIRYGVVQETQYF. The whole variable domain, remainder taken from reference TRBV19 and TRBJ2-5, is DGGITQSPKYLFRKEGQNVTLSCEQNLNHDAMYWYRQDPGQGLRLIYYSQIVNDFQKGDIAEGYSVSREKKESFPLTVTSAQKNPTAFYLCASSIRYGVVQETQYFGPGTRLLVL.

The rearrangement uses TRBV6-5 and TRBJ2-3; TRBD1 matches at 9 bases. V dropped 0 bases and J dropped 6; count of bases not matched to a gene: 7. The CDR3 has 16 residues. Germline loops: CDR1 MNHEY, CDR2 SVGAGI. In nucleotides, the CDR3 is TGTGCCAGCAGTTACTCAAACACAGGGGGCCGCGATACGCAGTATTTT. It codes for CASSYSNTGGRDTQYF.

The J gene is TRBJ2-3, the V gene TRBV4-2, with TRBD2 identical over 8 bases. Germline trimming cut 6 bases from V and 4 bases from J; bases unmatched to any gene: 0. Germline V gene sequence: CDR1 LGHNA, CDR2 YNFKEQ. CDR3 size: 12 residues. This CDR3 is CASRREADTQYF. DNA of the CDR3: TGTGCCAGCAGGCGGGAGGCAGATACGCAGTATTTT.

The chain couples TRBV28 to TRBJ1-4; D perhaps matches TRBD1 (5 bases). From germline, CDR1 is MDHEN and CDR2 SYDVKM. The CDR3 covers 15 residues. Between the trimmed V and J ends, which lost 5 bases and 7 bases, there was a span of 17 bases. In nucleotides, the CDR3 is TGTGCCAGCAGTCCCCGTCAGGGAAAAATTGAAAAACTGTTTTTT. Its translation is CASSPRQGKIEKLFF.

The rearrangement uses TRBV18 and TRBJ1-6; 7 bases fit TRBD1. CDR1 and CDR2 from the germline V gene are KGHSH and LQKENI. This CDR3 has 15 amino acids. Losses at the gene ends were 3 bases for V and 2 bases for J; bases not matched to a gene: 1. CDR3: CASSPGQTYNSPLHF. CDR3 nucleotide sequence: TGTGCCAGCTCACCGGGACAGACCTATAATTCACCCCTCCACTTT.

The chain joins TRBV7-2 to TRBJ2-7; TRBD2 aligns across 11 bases. In germline, CDR1 is SGHTA, CDR2 FQGNSA. The CDR3 consists of 16 residues. V lost 0 bases and J lost 2; bases outside the gene matches: 3. The DNA for the CDR3 is TGTGCCAGCAGCTTAGCTGTAGCGGGAGGGGCCTACGAGCAGTACTTC. The encoded protein is CASSLAVAGGAYEQYF.

Many counts were recorded for this clone. The V call is TRBV30, the J call TRBJ2-2, with D hard to call. Looked up from germline, CDR1 is GTSNPN and CDR2 is SVGIG (reference sequence). V shed 5 bases and J shed 9 bases, with 13 bases lying between them. The CDR3 covers 12 residues. In nucleotides, the CDR3 is TGTGCCTGGGAAGGTCGAGGTCGGGAGCTGTTTTTT. Amino acid sequence: CAWEGRGRELFF. The complete variable domain, with remaining parts taken from reference TRBV30 and TRBJ2-2, reads SQTIHQWPATLVQPVGSPLSLECTVEGTSNPNLYWYRQAAGRGLQLLFYSVGIGQISSEVPQNLSASRPQDRQFILSSKKLLLSDSGFYLCAWEGRGRELFFGEGSRLTVL.

V gene TRBV11-2 combines with J gene TRBJ1-1; TRBD1 might be the D (5 bases). The CDR3 covers 16 residues. CDR1 and CDR2 from the germline V gene are SGHAT and FQNNGV. V was clipped by 3 bases and J by 3 bases, with 17 bases between them. For the CDR3, the DNA is TGTGCCAGCAGCTTCACCGGGACTTGGGGAGACACTGAAGCTTTCTTT. Translating gives CASSFTGTWGDTEAFF.

The V call is TRBV7-3, the J call TRBJ2-3, with 7 bases aligning to TRBD2. J lost 5 bases, V lost 2 bases, and 1 base had no gene match. Germline values: CDR1 SGHTA, CDR2 FQGTGA. This CDR3 region has 13 residues. The CDR3 sequence: CASSLGEGDTQYF. The CDR3 DNA reads as TGTGCCAGCAGCTTAGGGGAGGGAGATACGCAGTATTTT.

The chain uses TRBV28 and TRBJ2-7; D is ambiguous. Germline-derived CDR1 and CDR2 are MDHEN and SYDVKM. This CDR3 is built from 14 residues. V lost 7 bases and J lost 5, with 18 bases in between. The chain's CDR3 is CASTSPAGWDEQYF. The DNA for the CDR3 is TGTGCCAGCACCTCCCCAGCAGGATGGGACGAGCAGTACTTC.

The genes are TRBV15 and TRBJ2-1, with 10 bases lining up with TRBD2. From germline, CDR1 is LNHNV and CDR2 YYDKDF (reference sequence). The CDR3 totals 16 residues. With V trimmed by 1 base and J by 4 bases, 4 bases remained unmatched. The CDR3 bases are TGTGCCACCAGCAGAGGGGGGACTAGCGCGTACAATGAGCAGTTCTTC. Encoded protein: CATSRGGTSAYNEQFF.

This sequence joins TRBV27 and TRBJ2-1; 8 bases map to TRBD2. The junction had 4 bases not matched to a gene; V was cut back by 1 base and J by 2 bases. The CDR3 has 16 residues. CDR1 MNHEY and CDR2 SMNVEV come from the germline V gene (reference sequence). The CDR3 nucleotides read TGTGCCAGCAGTTTATGGAGCGGGAGCCCCTACAATGAGCAGTTCTTC. This encodes CASSLWSGSPYNEQFF.

The rearrangement joins TRBV4-3 to TRBJ1-5; no firm D call. Germline CDR1 and CDR2: LGHNA and YSLEER. This CDR3 has 15 residues. V lost 0 bases to trimming and J lost 11 bases, with 17 bases between them. The CDR3 nucleotides read TGCGCCAGCAGCCAAGATCTCTCGGAGCAATGGGCCCAGCATTTT. It codes for CASSQDLSEQWAQHF.

The chain joins TRBV10-2 to TRBJ1-2, with D tentatively TRBD1 (5 bases). Trimming took off 6 bases at V and 1 base at J, with 15 bases between the two ends. CDR3 size: 15 residues. CDR1 is WSHSY, CDR2 SAAADI, per germline. This CDR3 reads CASRDKLEGNYGYTF. The CDR3 coding sequence is TGCGCCAGCAGGGACAAACTGGAGGGTAACTATGGCTACACCTTC.

V usage is TRBV3-1 (or the pseudogene TRBV3-2) and J usage is TRBJ1-4; D is ambiguous. Deletions cut 0 bases from V and 4 bases from J, with 9 bases between. Per the germline V gene, CDR1 is LGHDT and CDR2 is YNNKEL (reference sequence). The CDR3 spans 15 residues. CDR3 coding DNA: TGTGCCAGCAGCCAAGATCGGAGAAGTAATGAAAAACTGTTTTTT. It is translated as CASSQDRRSNEKLFF.

This clone has a single count. The CDR3: CASSRVPPGELFF. The CDR3 DNA follows: TGTGCCAGCAGCCGAGTGCCCCCCGGGGAGCTGTTTTTT. The V and J genes are TRBV3-1 (or the pseudogene TRBV3-2) and TRBJ2-2, with D uncertain. V dropped 4 bases and J dropped 6 bases, with 9 bases sitting between them. Per the germline V gene, CDR1 is LGHDT and CDR2 is YNNKEL (reference sequence). This CDR3 has 13 amino acids.

The chain carries TRBV11-3 and TRBJ2-1; the match to TRBD2 covers 9 bases. CDR1 and CDR2 (germline): SGHNT, YENEEA. J gave up 5 bases and V 5 bases, and 7 bases lay outside the gene matches. The CDR3 spans 15 residues. The CDR3: CASSHSGSSHNEQFF. CDR3 bases: TGTGCCAGCAGCCATAGCGGGAGTTCCCACAATGAGCAGTTCTTC.

The V gene is TRBV7-9, the J gene TRBJ2-2; 8 bases align to TRBD2. The CDR3 runs to 13 residues. Germline CDR1 is SEHNR and CDR2 is FQNEAQ (reference sequence). The V gene end was trimmed by 6 bases and the J gene end by 4 bases; junction bases not matched to a gene: 1. The CDR3 loop is CASRSGSTGELFF. CDR3 DNA sequence: TGTGCCAGCAGGAGCGGGAGCACCGGGGAGCTGTTTTTT.

V and J are TRBV9 and TRBJ2-5, with 13 bases identical to TRBD2. Germline lookup yields CDR1 SGDLS and CDR2 YYNGEE. The CDR3 consists of 18 residues. The V gene end was trimmed by 0 bases and the J gene end by 2 bases; junction bases not matched to a gene: 7. CDR3 in amino acids: CASSVGTSGSPFQETQYF. CDR3 in DNA: TGTGCCAGCAGCGTAGGGACTAGCGGGAGCCCCTTTCAAGAGACCCAGTACTTC.

The chain employs TRBV7-2 and TRBJ1-1, with a weak D call TRBD1 (6 bases). The CDR3 spans 15 residues. V was trimmed by 3 bases and J by 4 bases, leaving 15 bases between them. Germline V gene data show CDR1 as SGHTA and CDR2 as FQGNSA. This CDR3 reads CASSFLQGSGTEAFF. The CDR3 bases are TGTGCCAGCAGCTTCCTTCAGGGGAGTGGCACTGAAGCTTTCTTT. The whole variable domain, remainder taken from reference TRBV7-2 and TRBJ1-1, is GAGVSQSPSNKVTEKGKDVELRCDPISGHTALYWYRQSLGQGLEFLIYFQGNSAPDKSGLPSDRFSAERTGGSVSTLTIQRTQQEDSAVYLCASSFLQGSGTEAFFGQGTRLTVV.

This chain uses TRBV4-1 with TRBJ2-6; possibly TRBD1 for D (5 bases). V was pared by 1 base and J by 0 bases, with 10 bases between. The CDR3 sequence is 17 residues long. CDR1 MGHRA and CDR2 YSYEKL come from the germline V gene. The CDR3 loop reads CASSQGFQGSGANVLTF. The DNA of the CDR3 is TGCGCCAGCAGCCAAGGTTTTCAGGGCTCTGGGGCCAACGTCCTGACTTTC.

The chain links TRBV5-1 to TRBJ2-3; 7 bases match TRBD2. Germline trimming cut 4 bases from V and 0 bases from J; bases unmatched to any gene: 5. Germline V lookup: CDR1 SGHRS, CDR2 YFSETQ. The CDR3 loop spans 15 amino acids. The CDR3, as DNA: TGCGCCAGCAGCCCTACTAGCGCCAGCACAGATACGCAGTATTTT. This gives the protein CASSPTSASTDTQYF.